Below, 31 T cell receptor beta chains from the same sample are listed, as sequenced in a study of shared clonotypes between healthy human individuals. The method was immunoSEQ multiplex PCR; TCRdb's version includes in-frame clones alone and lacks a portion of them. The sample comprises 550,000 to 700,000 clones, 60% to 75% of which are singletons, and about 1.8% rests with the top ten. Sequencing was carried out using memory CD4+ T cells sorted from blood. This sample's subset: CD45RA-negative fraction. Receptors originate from a woman aged 25-40 years in good health.

A note on this clone: Other DNA sequences of this sample code for an identical CDR3. The chain joins TRBV30 to TRBJ1-2; unclear D gene. CDR3 length equals 13 residues. The germline CDR1 and CDR2 sequences are GTSNPN and SVGIG (reference sequence). V shed 0 bases and J shed 7 bases, with 12 bases lying between them. The CDR3 coding sequence is TGTGCCTGGAGTGTAACGGGCTCGGGTGGCTACACCTTC. Protein sequence: CAWSVTGSGGYTF.

This rearrangement joins TRBV5-5 to TRBJ2-7, with D possibly TRBD2 on 6 matching bases. V lost 0 bases to trimming and J lost 3 bases, with 22 bases between them. The CDR3 runs to 18 residues. Germline V lookup: CDR1 SGHKS, CDR2 YYEKEE (reference sequence). The CDR3 loop reads CASSLGLFDGSKDYEQYF. The CDR3 DNA reads TGTGCCAGCAGCTTGGGCCTATTCGACGGGAGTAAAGACTACGAGCAGTACTTC. The full variable domain, its missing parts supplied by reference TRBV5-5 and TRBJ2-7, is DAGVTQSPTHLIKTRGQQVTLRCSPISGHKSVSWYQQVLGQGPQFIFQYYEKEERGRGNFPDRFSARQFPNYSSELNVNALLLGDSALYLCASSLGLFDGSKDYEQYFGPGTRLTVT.

This clone was observed a handful of times. V usage is TRBV6-5 and J usage is TRBJ2-7, with D possibly being TRBD1 or TRBD2 (5 bases each). V lost 5 bases to trimming and J lost 3 bases, with 14 bases between them. The germline V gene encodes CDR1 MNHEY and CDR2 SVGAGI. This CDR3 is built from 14 residues. The CDR3 DNA is TGTGCCAGCAGTCCCCGGGACGGAAACTACGAGCAGTACTTC. Protein product: CASSPRDGNYEQYF.

In nucleotides, the CDR3 is TGTGCCAGCAGTGCCTGGGGCGAGGGACAGATCAACTATGGCTACACCTTC. Its translation is CASSAWGEGQINYGYTF. The chain joins TRBV27 to TRBJ1-2, with 7 bases identical to TRBD1. In germline, CDR1 is MNHEY, CDR2 SMNVEV (reference sequence). The CDR3 spans 17 residues. Trimming cost V 5 bases and J 2 bases; bases outside gene matches: 14.

The J gene is TRBJ2-1, the V gene TRBV19; 9 bases fit TRBD1. The V gene end was trimmed by 1 base and the J gene end by 3 bases; junction bases not matched to a gene: 4. There are 16 residues in the CDR3. CDR1 LNHDA and CDR2 SQIVND come from the germline V gene (reference sequence). The CDR3 DNA is TGTGCCAGTAGTATAGGGACGGGACAGGGCTACAATGAGCAGTTCTTC. It translates to CASSIGTGQGYNEQFF. The variable domain in full, completed from reference TRBV19 and TRBJ2-1, reads DGGITQSPKYLFRKEGQNVTLSCEQNLNHDAMYWYRQDPGQGLRLIYYSQIVNDFQKGDIAEGYSVSREKKESFPLTVTSAQKNPTAFYLCASSIGTGQGYNEQFFGPGTRLTVL.

Turning to this clone: The same CDR3 is also encoded by other DNA sequences in this sample. V is TRBV6-1 and J is TRBJ2-7, with a tentative D call TRBD1 (5 bases). The CDR3 length is 14 residues. Trimming removed 3 bases from V and 2 bases from J, with 11 bases in between. CDR1 and CDR2 from the germline V gene are MNHNS and SASEGT. DNA for the CDR3: TGTGCCAGCAGTGATACCCAGGGAACCTACGAGCAGTACTTC. Amino acid sequence: CASSDTQGTYEQYF.

The J gene is TRBJ2-2, the V gene TRBV19, with D uncertain. Germline lookup yields CDR1 LNHDA and CDR2 SQIVND (reference sequence). The CDR3 consists of 15 residues. Trimming removed 5 bases at V and 2 bases at J, with 12 bases between. The CDR3, as DNA: TGTGCCAGTAGTCCCCGCTCGCTTAACACCGGGGAGCTGTTTTTT. It codes for CASSPRSLNTGELFF. Combining the CDR3 with reference TRBV19 and TRBJ2-2 gives the whole variable domain DGGITQSPKYLFRKEGQNVTLSCEQNLNHDAMYWYRQDPGQGLRLIYYSQIVNDFQKGDIAEGYSVSREKKESFPLTVTSAQKNPTAFYLCASSPRSLNTGELFFGEGSRLTVL.

This chain links TRBV11-2 with TRBJ2-5; D ambiguous. The CDR3 is made up of 13 amino acids. V was trimmed by 5 bases and J by 3 bases, leaving 10 bases between them. The germline gives CDR1 SGHAT, CDR2 FQNNGV. The CDR3 here is CASSRNLEETQYF. In DNA, the CDR3 is TGTGCCAGCAGCCGCAACCTAGAAGAGACCCAGTACTTC.

This rearrangement joins TRBV28 to TRBJ2-1; 7 bases align to TRBD2. CDR3 size: 15 residues. Germline trimming cut 3 bases from V and 7 bases from J; bases unmatched to any gene: 9. CDR1 is MDHEN and CDR2 is SYDVKM in the germline V gene. The CDR3 DNA follows: TGTGCCAGCAGTTTTTGGCGGGAGACGAGAAATGAGCAGTTCTTC. It yields the protein CASSFWRETRNEQFF.

The gene calls are TRBV27 and TRBJ2-4; the D is unclear. Per the germline V gene, CDR1 is MNHEY and CDR2 is SMNVEV (reference sequence). V lost 6 bases, J lost 1 base, and 4 bases lay in between. This CDR3 is built from 12 residues. The CDR3 DNA sequence: TGTGCCAGCAGAAAGGCCAAAAACATTCAGTACTTC. This gives the protein CASRKAKNIQYF.

This clone was found a few times. V usage is TRBV30 and J usage is TRBJ1-2; a weak D match, TRBD1 (5 bases). The V and J ends lost 4 bases and 3 bases respectively, with 18 bases between them. Looked up from germline, CDR1 is GTSNPN and CDR2 is SVGIG (reference sequence). CDR3 length equals 15 residues. The DNA of the CDR3 is TGTGCCTGGAAAGTGGCTTGGGGCTGGGACTATGGCTACACCTTC. This sequence encodes CAWKVAWGWDYGYTF.

The chain joins TRBV7-2 to TRBJ2-7; a weak D match, TRBD2 (6 bases). CDR1 and CDR2 (germline): SGHTA, FQGNSA. The CDR3 consists of 14 residues. The V end lost 1 base, the J end lost 4 bases, and 11 bases lay between the germline ends. The DNA for the CDR3 is TGTGCCAGCAGCTTAGGTGGGAGCGGGTACGAGCAGTACTTC. The encoded protein is CASSLGGSGYEQYF.

The CDR3 here is CAISEPGNSNTEAFF. In DNA form, the CDR3 reads TGTGCCATCAGTGAACCGGGGAACTCGAACACTGAAGCTTTCTTT. This chain connects TRBV10-3 to TRBJ1-1; D is ambiguous. Between the trimmed V and J ends, which lost 3 bases and 1 base, there was a span of 12 bases. This CDR3 region has 15 residues. Germline V CDR1 and CDR2: ENHRY, SYGVKD.

This clone has a count of ten or more. The CDR3 sequence is CASSLGIGGTEAFF. The CDR3 region has the DNA TGTGCCAGCAGCTTAGGGATTGGTGGGACTGAAGCTTTCTTT. V gene TRBV7-8 combines with J gene TRBJ1-1; no firm D call. CDR1 and CDR2 (germline): SGHVS, FQNEAQ. The CDR3 is made up of 14 amino acids. Trimming shortened V by 1 base and J by 5 bases, and 11 bases separated the two germline ends.

V is TRBV28 and J is TRBJ2-7; the match to TRBD1 covers 7 bases. The germline V gene has CDR1 MDHEN and CDR2 SYDVKM. After removal of 5 bases from V and 0 bases from J, the junction contained 7 bases not matched to a gene. CDR3 length equals 15 residues. The CDR3 nucleotides are TGTGCCAGCAGTCAAGGACAGGAGATCTCCTACGAGCAGTACTTC. Translating gives CASSQGQEISYEQYF.

A note on this clone: Other DNA sequences within the sample encode an identical CDR3. The CDR3 loop is CASSLDSGGYNEQFF. In nucleotides, the CDR3 is TGCGCCAGCAGCTTGGATTCCGGAGGATACAATGAGCAGTTCTTC. The chain couples TRBV5-1 to TRBJ2-1; a weak D match, TRBD2 (5 bases). Germline V gives CDR1 SGHRS, CDR2 YFSETQ. Deletions cut 0 bases from V and 4 bases from J, with 11 bases between. The CDR3 sequence is 15 residues long. Full variable domain (rest looked up from reference TRBV5-1 and TRBJ2-1): KAGVTQTPRYLIKTRGQQVTLSCSPISGHRSVSWYQQTPGQGLQFLFEYFSETQRNKGNFPGRFSGRQFSNSRSEMNVSTLELGDSALYLCASSLDSGGYNEQFFGPGTRLTVL.

V is TRBV5-4 and J is TRBJ2-7, with TRBD2 matching over 11 bases. Germline CDR1 and CDR2: SGHNT and YYREEE (reference sequence). J lost 3 bases, V lost 2 bases, and 16 bases had no gene match. This CDR3 has 19 residues. The CDR3 loop reads CASSFESASGRFSGYEQYF. The CDR3 DNA is TGTGCCAGCAGCTTCGAAAGTGCTAGCGGGAGGTTTAGTGGCTACGAGCAGTACTTC.

The chain is built from TRBV28 and TRBJ2-1, with TRBD2 identical over 7 bases. The V segment lost 3 bases and the J segment 0 bases; nucleotides outside the gene matches: 5. CDR3 length equals 16 residues. From germline, CDR1 is MDHEN and CDR2 SYDVKM. CDR3 amino acids: CASSFGAGLSYNEQFF. The CDR3 region has the DNA TGTGCCAGCAGTTTCGGAGCGGGGCTCTCCTACAATGAGCAGTTCTTC. The entire variable domain, with the rest obtained from reference TRBV28 and TRBJ2-1, is as follows: DVKVTQSSRYLVKRTGEKVFLECVQDMDHENMFWYRQDPGLGLRLIYFSYDVKMKEKGDIPEGYSVSREKKERFSLILESASTNQTSMYLCASSFGAGLSYNEQFFGPGTRLTVL.

The V and J genes are TRBV25-1 and TRBJ2-1; possible D gene TRBD2, 6 bases. Germline V lookup: CDR1 MGHDK, CDR2 SYGVNS. The ends were cut back, 7 bases at V and 0 bases at J, with 19 bases in the middle. CDR3 length equals 17 residues. CDR3 residues: CASTPPKDGSSYNEQFF. DNA of the CDR3: TGTGCCAGCACACCACCCAAGGACGGGAGCTCCTACAATGAGCAGTTCTTC.

This chain uses TRBV18 with TRBJ2-4; D uncertain. Trimming left V 0 bases short and J 1 base short, with 13 bases between. CDR3 length equals 17 residues. The V gene's germline CDR1 is KGHSH and CDR2 LQKENI. CDR3 in amino acids: CASSPPGPGMAKNIQYF. The CDR3 region has the DNA TGTGCCAGCTCACCACCCGGGCCTGGCATGGCCAAAAACATTCAGTACTTC.

This clone is a singleton in its sample. The V gene is TRBV5-1, the J gene TRBJ1-4; D remains ambiguous. This CDR3 has 15 amino acids. Germline V gene lookup returns CDR1 SGHRS and CDR2 YFSETQ. V was clipped by 2 bases and J by 7 bases, with 15 bases between them. CDR3 residues: CASSFGISEGEKLFF. The DNA for the CDR3 is TGCGCCAGCAGCTTTGGGATCTCGGAGGGTGAAAAACTGTTTTTT.

The chain combines TRBV7-9 with TRBJ1-2; D may be TRBD1 (6 bases). Trimming pared 5 bases from V and 3 bases from J, leaving 13 bases between. From germline, CDR1 is SEHNR and CDR2 FQNEAQ (reference sequence). This CDR3 contains 14 residues. DNA for the CDR3: TGTGCCAGCAGCCGGGACATGTTACACTATGGCTACACCTTC. Protein product: CASSRDMLHYGYTF.

This chain joins TRBV4-2 and TRBJ2-3, with D uncertain. CDR1 and CDR2 from the germline V gene are LGHNA and YNFKEQ. The CDR3 runs 15 residues. V lost 2 bases and J 0 bases, leaving 9 bases between the germline ends. The CDR3 DNA reads TGTGCCAGCAGCCAAATGGCCCGGAGCACAGATACGCAGTATTTT. Residues: CASSQMARSTDTQYF.

The chain couples TRBV18 to TRBJ1-1; D may be TRBD1 (6 bases). From germline, CDR1 is KGHSH and CDR2 LQKENI. CDR3 size: 15 residues. V was shortened by 1 base and J by 4 bases, with 13 bases between the two germline ends. CDR3 protein: CASSPLEATGTEAFF. CDR3 nucleotides: TGTGCCAGCTCACCACTCGAGGCGACAGGCACTGAAGCTTTCTTT.

Details on this clone: The sample has other DNA sequences that encode this CDR3 too. CDR3: CASSLSLPDTQYF. In nucleotides, the CDR3 is TGTGCCAGCAGTTTATCTCTCCCAGATACGCAGTATTTT. The J gene is TRBJ2-3, the V gene TRBV27, with D hard to call. Germline CDR1 MNHEY, CDR2 SMNVEV (reference sequence). The length of the CDR3 is 13 residues. The V and J ends lost 0 bases and 4 bases respectively, with 5 bases between them.

This clone was seen just once. The chain carries TRBV10-3 and TRBJ2-7, with D possibly being TRBD2 (5 bases). Trimming stripped 4 bases from V and 5 bases from J, with 9 bases between. Germline V gene sequence: CDR1 ENHRY, CDR2 SYGVKD. The CDR3 length is 12 residues. This CDR3 reads CAISGREDEQYF. CDR3 sequence (DNA): TGTGCCATCAGTGGTCGGGAAGACGAGCAGTACTTC.

In this sample, this clone turned up once. The rearrangement joins TRBV28 to TRBJ1-4; D may be TRBD1 (6 bases). The germline CDR1 and CDR2 sequences are MDHEN and SYDVKM. CDR3 size: 14 residues. The germline V and J ends were trimmed by 6 bases and 4 bases, with 12 bases remaining between them. CDR3 sequence: CASRLGTNNEKLFF. DNA of the CDR3: TGTGCCAGCAGACTCGGGACAAATAATGAAAAACTGTTTTTT.

V usage is TRBV15 and J usage is TRBJ2-4; unclear D gene. V gave up 0 bases and J gave up 4 bases, with 10 bases separating them. Germline V lookup: CDR1 LNHNV, CDR2 YYDKDF (reference sequence). This CDR3 region has 15 residues. The CDR3 coding sequence is TGTGCCACCAGCAGAGATGGGCAGTCGAAAAACATTCAGTACTTC. Amino acids: CATSRDGQSKNIQYF.

This clone was observed a handful of times. The chain joins TRBV10-1 to TRBJ1-1, with unresolved D. Trimming took 8 bases from V and 3 from J, leaving 13 bases between them. Germline CDR1 is WNHNN and CDR2 is SYGVQD (reference sequence). This CDR3 comprises 13 residues. CDR3 protein: CASRAGRDTEAFF. CDR3 DNA sequence: TGCGCCAGCCGTGCGGGTCGGGACACTGAAGCTTTCTTT.

The chain links TRBV19 to TRBJ1-2, with D uncertain. The V end lost 10 bases, the J end lost 4 bases, and 13 bases lay between the germline ends. The germline V gene encodes CDR1 LNHDA and CDR2 SQIVND (reference sequence). This CDR3 contains 12 residues. Here the CDR3 reads CATKNGGYGYTF. CDR3 sequence (DNA): TGTGCCACCAAAAATGGAGGCTATGGCTACACCTTC.

Worth noting for this clone: A read error may explain this, as a much larger clone is one base away. The chain joins TRBV28 to TRBJ2-5; no clear D. The CDR3 has 11 amino acids. The germline gives CDR1 MDHEN, CDR2 SYDVKM. V was shortened by 6 bases and J by 0 bases, with 2 bases between the two germline ends. CDR3 coding DNA: TGTGCCAGCAGCAACCAAGAGACCCAGTACTTC. It translates to CASSNQETQYF.